This T cell receptor (beta chain) was obtained from a study of T cell responses to AZD1222 COVID-19 vaccine. CDR3 size: 15 residues. Trimming left V 4 bases short and J 4 bases short, with 18 bases between. Germline assignment: CDR1 SGHRS and CDR2 YFSETQ. Method: immunoSEQ multiplex PCR; TCRdb's copy keeps in-frame clones and lacks some. The repertoire holds some 120,000 clones, with roughly 89% as singletons. The V and J genes are TRBV5-1 and TRBJ2-7, with a possible D match to TRBD2 (7 bases). This clonotype originated in an adult in good health. The sample in question was peripheral blood, obtained on day 0 of AZD1222 vaccination. The CDR3 is CASSALGGAGYEQYF. DNA of the CDR3: TGCGCCAGCAGCGCCCTTGGGGGGGCGGGTTACGAGCAGTACTTC. Combining the CDR3 with reference TRBV5-1 and TRBJ2-7 gives the whole variable domain KAGVTQTPRYLIKTRGQQVTLSCSPISGHRSVSWYQQTPGQGLQFLFEYFSETQRNKGNFPGRFSGRQFSNSRSEMNVSTLELGDSALYLCASSALGGAGYEQYFGPGTRLTVT.